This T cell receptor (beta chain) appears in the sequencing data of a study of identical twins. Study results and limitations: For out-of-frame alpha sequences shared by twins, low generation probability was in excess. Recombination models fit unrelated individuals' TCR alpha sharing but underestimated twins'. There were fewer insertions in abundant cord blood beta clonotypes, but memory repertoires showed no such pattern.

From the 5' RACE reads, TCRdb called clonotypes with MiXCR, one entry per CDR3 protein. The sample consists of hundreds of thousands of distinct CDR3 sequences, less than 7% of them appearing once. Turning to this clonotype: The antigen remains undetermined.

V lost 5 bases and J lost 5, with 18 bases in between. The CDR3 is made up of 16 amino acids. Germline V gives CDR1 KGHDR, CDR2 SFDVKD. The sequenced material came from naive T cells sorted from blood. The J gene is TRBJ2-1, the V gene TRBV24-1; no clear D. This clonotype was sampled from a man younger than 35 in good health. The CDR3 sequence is CATSGTSTAPDNEQFF. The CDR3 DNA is TGTGCCACCAGTGGCACCAGTACAGCCCCCGACAATGAGCAGTTCTTC.